The 24 T cell receptor beta chains presented below share a single source sample, sequenced in a study of CD8+ T cells in alopecia areata. In each case, RNA was isolated and then reverse transcribed into cDNA as the sequencing template. Here immunoSEQ multiplex PCR was the method, and the copy in TCRdb shows in-frame clones only, minus some. The sample records around 140,000 clones, about 47% being singletons. The input for sequencing was CD8+ T cells sorted from blood, taken at week 0. Receptor source: a human donor with alopecia areata.

There are a few counts of this clone. Sequence at one end of the junction differs from germline and may be a read error. The V and J genes are TRBV13 and TRBJ1-2; D is unresolved. The CDR3 spans 12 residues. The germline CDR1 and CDR2 sequences are PRHDT and FYEKMQ (reference sequence). The CDR3 is CASSFWTERAAF. The CDR3 nucleotides read TGTGCCAGCAGCTTCTGGACCGAAAGAGCTGCCTTC.

Notes on this clone: With only one base between it and a far larger clone, this is likely a read error. Distinct nucleotide sequences in the sample also encode this CDR3. The genes are TRBV13 and TRBJ2-3, with TRBD2 identical over 13 bases. This CDR3 comprises 16 residues. Germline CDR1 PRHDT, CDR2 FYEKMQ (reference sequence). V dropped 5 bases and J dropped 5; count of bases not matched to a gene: 7. In nucleotides, the CDR3 is TGTGCCAGCAGCCAAGGTAGACTAGCGGGGGGAGATACGCAGTATTTT. Protein: CASSQGRLAGGDTQYF.

To note about this clone: The DNA is left out, because the CDR3 cannot be placed on it with certainty; the CDR3 is given as TCRdb lists it. The genes are TRBV30 and TRBJ2-1; the D segment call TRBD1 is taken from the table without a DNA check. From germline, CDR1 is GTSNPN and CDR2 SVGIG (reference sequence). Ends included, the CDR3 has 11 residues. The CDR3: CAWGDGTGPFF.

The J gene is TRBJ1-1, the V gene TRBV7-9; D is uncertain. V was clipped by 5 bases and J by 10 bases, with 14 bases between them. Germline V gene sequence: CDR1 SEHNR, CDR2 FQNEAQ (reference sequence). This CDR3 contains 12 residues. The chain's CDR3 is CASSPSGYRAFF. CDR3 DNA: TGTGCCAGCAGCCCGTCCGGGTACCGAGCTTTCTTT.

The chain joins TRBV7-2 to TRBJ1-5; D not certain. CDR3 length: 14 amino acids. Germline V CDR1 and CDR2: SGHTA, FQGNSA. V shed 1 base and J shed 7 bases, with 11 bases lying between them. CDR3 in DNA: TGTGCCAGCAGCTTAGGGGCCGCCCGGCAGCCCCAGCATTTT. It codes for CASSLGAARQPQHF.

In its sample, this clone was seen a few times. V gene TRBV29-1 combines with J gene TRBJ2-7; D not certain. The CDR3 contains 13 residues. The germline gives CDR1 SQVTM, CDR2 ANQGSEA. Trimming pared 7 bases from V and 5 bases from J, leaving 18 bases between. The CDR3 coding sequence is TGCAGCGCCTACACTGGACCTGATGACGAGCAGTACTTC. Its protein is CSAYTGPDDEQYF.

This clone showed up just a few times. The chain couples TRBV9 to TRBJ1-6, with D uncertain. Trimming cost V 2 bases and J 5 bases, with 14 bases left between them. This CDR3 has 16 amino acids. Germline lookup yields CDR1 SGDLS and CDR2 YYNGEE. CDR3 in DNA: TGTGCCAGCAGCGTTCATAAAACACGCGATAATTCACCCCTCCACTTT. Amino acids: CASSVHKTRDNSPLHF.

J is TRBJ2-5 and V is TRBV9; D call uncertain. Germline V gene sequence: CDR1 SGDLS, CDR2 YYNGEE. With 4 bases removed from V and 1 base from J, the gap between germline ends came to 17 bases. This CDR3 comprises 16 residues. CDR3 amino acids: CASSPDPQPPQETQYF. CDR3 nucleotides: TGTGCCAGCAGCCCCGACCCGCAACCCCCCCAAGAGACCCAGTACTTC.

J is TRBJ2-7 and V is TRBV15, with a possible D match to TRBD2 (5 bases). This CDR3 region has 14 residues. Germline V lookup: CDR1 LNHNV, CDR2 YYDKDF (reference sequence). Trimming removed 7 bases at V and 2 bases at J, with 15 bases between. CDR3 DNA sequence: TGTGCCACCACCATAGGCCGGGGTGCCTACGAGCAGTACTTC. Translation: CATTIGRGAYEQYF.

This clone was found a few times. As DNA, the CDR3 is TGTGCCAGCAGCTTGCGAGAAAAACTGTTTTTT. As protein: CASSLREKLFF. J is TRBJ1-4 and V is TRBV5-6, with no clear D. With 1 base removed from V and 8 bases from J, the gap between germline ends came to 3 bases. This CDR3 has 11 residues. Looked up from germline, CDR1 is SGHDT and CDR2 is YYEEEE.

This chain links TRBV29-1 with TRBJ2-2, with 15 bases lining up with TRBD2. V dropped 6 bases and J dropped 3; count of bases not matched to a gene: 8. Germline assignment: CDR1 SQVTM and CDR2 ANQGSEA. This CDR3 spans 17 amino acids. The CDR3 nucleotides are TGCAGCGTCGCCGGGACTAGCGGGGGGCTTTACACCGGGGAGCTGTTTTTT. Its translation: CSVAGTSGGLYTGELFF.

J is TRBJ1-1 and V is TRBV13; unclear D gene. There are 12 residues in the CDR3. The germline gives CDR1 PRHDT, CDR2 FYEKMQ (reference sequence). Trimming left V 5 bases short and J 6 bases short, with 10 bases between. Here the CDR3 DNA reads TGTGCCAGCAGCGGCAGCGGTGCTGAAGCTTTCTTT. It translates to CASSGSGAEAFF.

This clone has more than one count but fewer than ten. The gene calls are TRBV7-9 and TRBJ1-4, with TRBD1 as a possible D gene (5 bases). The germline gives CDR1 SEHNR, CDR2 FQNEAQ (reference sequence). Trimming stripped 3 bases from V and 6 bases from J, with 17 bases between. The CDR3 spans 16 residues. CDR3 protein: CASSFSTVETDEKLFF. CDR3 coding DNA: TGTGCCAGCAGCTTCTCGACAGTTGAGACGGATGAAAAACTGTTTTTT.

V gene TRBV9 combines with J gene TRBJ2-1; 12 nucleotides agree with TRBD2. This CDR3 has 16 residues. The J segment lost 6 bases and the V segment lost 0 bases, leaving 4 bases of the junction unmatched. CDR1 SGDLS and CDR2 YYNGEE come from the germline V gene. DNA of the CDR3: TGTGCCAGCAGCGTAGAGGAACTAGCGGGGGGCAATGAGCAGTTCTTC. The encoded protein is CASSVEELAGGNEQFF.

This clone was seen once. V is TRBV4-3 and J is TRBJ1-1, with D unresolved. V was shortened by 4 bases and J by 6 bases, with 12 bases between the two germline ends. CDR1 is LGHNA and CDR2 is YSLEER in the germline V gene. This CDR3 contains 13 residues. The CDR3 DNA is TGCGCCAGCAGCCTAGCCGACTATTCTGAAGCTTTCTTT. As protein: CASSLADYSEAFF.

The chain recombines TRBV27 with TRBJ2-7; 8 nucleotides match TRBD1. The junction had 9 bases not matched to a gene; V was cut back by 8 bases and J by 3 bases. Germline V gives CDR1 MNHEY, CDR2 SMNVEV (reference sequence). This CDR3 region has 14 residues. CDR3: CASRPGQGIYEQYF. Written as DNA, the CDR3 is TGTGCCAGCCGACCAGGACAGGGTATCTACGAGCAGTACTTC.

This clone has at least ten counts. The chain has TRBV6-1 and TRBJ2-3; 13 nucleotides agree with TRBD2. The V and J ends lost 7 bases and 4 bases, in that order; junction bases with no gene match: 5. CDR1 and CDR2 (germline): MNHNS, SASEGT. The CDR3 runs to 15 residues. CDR3 bases: TGTGCCAGCATCCTGACTAGCGGGGGGCCAGATACGCAGTATTTT. Translation gives CASILTSGGPDTQYF.

The chain couples TRBV9 to TRBJ2-1; 8 nucleotides align to TRBD2. V trimming: 4 bases; J trimming: 0 bases; junction bases outside the gene matches: 6. The CDR3 runs 16 residues. CDR1 is SGDLS, CDR2 YYNGEE, per germline. The CDR3 protein is CASSPLAGRSYNEQFF. The CDR3 DNA reads TGTGCCAGCAGCCCATTAGCGGGGCGCTCCTACAATGAGCAGTTCTTC.

In the case of this clone: An end of the junction does not agree with germline; a read error may underlie this. This rearrangement joins TRBV7-7 to TRBJ2-2; D may be TRBD2 (6 bases). This CDR3 has 14 amino acids. Germline V gene sequence: CDR1 SSHAT, CDR2 FNYEAQ (reference sequence). Written as DNA, the CDR3 is TGTGCTAGCAGCTTTGGACTAAACACCGGGGAGCTGTTTTTT. Protein product: CASSFGLNTGELFF.

The table lists this clone with a few counts. Written as DNA, the CDR3 is TGCAGCGGGACAGTAGACTACGAGCAGTACTTC. It specifies CSGTVDYEQYF. The rearrangement links TRBV29-1 to TRBJ2-7, with D possibly TRBD1 on 6 matching bases. V lost 7 bases to trimming and J lost 3 bases, with 10 bases between them. The CDR3 is 11 residues long. CDR1 and CDR2 from the germline V gene are SQVTM and ANQGSEA.

This clone was recorded a few times. Other nucleotide sequences from this sample produce the same CDR3. This chain joins TRBV7-9 and TRBJ1-6; the D is unclear. Trimming pared 3 bases from V and 8 bases from J, leaving 5 bases between. Germline CDR1 and CDR2: SEHNR and FQNEAQ (reference sequence). CDR3 size: 12 residues. The CDR3 nucleotides read TGTGCCAGCAGCTTTGGTGATTCACCCCTCCACTTT. Protein: CASSFGDSPLHF.

The chain couples TRBV15 to TRBJ2-7; D remains unclear. In germline, CDR1 is LNHNV, CDR2 YYDKDF (reference sequence). The V end was cut by 0 bases, the J end by 2 bases, with 11 bases between. CDR3 length equals 15 residues. This chain's CDR3 is CATSRDRSRPYEQYF. As DNA, the CDR3 is TGTGCCACCAGCAGAGATCGTAGTAGACCCTACGAGCAGTACTTC.

The rearrangement joins TRBV21-1 to TRBJ1-5. TRBV21-1 is designated a pseudogene. This CDR3 is 13 amino acids long. The CDR3 is CASTPRMNQPQHF. The CDR3 nucleotides read TGTGCCAGCACTCCTCGGATGAATCAGCCCCAGCATTTT.

The rearrangement joins TRBV9 to TRBJ1-4; TRBD1 agrees at 8 bases. The length of the CDR3 is 13 residues. Germline V lookup: CDR1 SGDLS, CDR2 YYNGEE. J lost 6 bases, V lost 6 bases, and 4 bases had no gene match. CDR3 nucleotides: TGTGCCAGCACCACGGACAGGGATGAAAAACTGTTTTTT. This sequence encodes CASTTDRDEKLFF.